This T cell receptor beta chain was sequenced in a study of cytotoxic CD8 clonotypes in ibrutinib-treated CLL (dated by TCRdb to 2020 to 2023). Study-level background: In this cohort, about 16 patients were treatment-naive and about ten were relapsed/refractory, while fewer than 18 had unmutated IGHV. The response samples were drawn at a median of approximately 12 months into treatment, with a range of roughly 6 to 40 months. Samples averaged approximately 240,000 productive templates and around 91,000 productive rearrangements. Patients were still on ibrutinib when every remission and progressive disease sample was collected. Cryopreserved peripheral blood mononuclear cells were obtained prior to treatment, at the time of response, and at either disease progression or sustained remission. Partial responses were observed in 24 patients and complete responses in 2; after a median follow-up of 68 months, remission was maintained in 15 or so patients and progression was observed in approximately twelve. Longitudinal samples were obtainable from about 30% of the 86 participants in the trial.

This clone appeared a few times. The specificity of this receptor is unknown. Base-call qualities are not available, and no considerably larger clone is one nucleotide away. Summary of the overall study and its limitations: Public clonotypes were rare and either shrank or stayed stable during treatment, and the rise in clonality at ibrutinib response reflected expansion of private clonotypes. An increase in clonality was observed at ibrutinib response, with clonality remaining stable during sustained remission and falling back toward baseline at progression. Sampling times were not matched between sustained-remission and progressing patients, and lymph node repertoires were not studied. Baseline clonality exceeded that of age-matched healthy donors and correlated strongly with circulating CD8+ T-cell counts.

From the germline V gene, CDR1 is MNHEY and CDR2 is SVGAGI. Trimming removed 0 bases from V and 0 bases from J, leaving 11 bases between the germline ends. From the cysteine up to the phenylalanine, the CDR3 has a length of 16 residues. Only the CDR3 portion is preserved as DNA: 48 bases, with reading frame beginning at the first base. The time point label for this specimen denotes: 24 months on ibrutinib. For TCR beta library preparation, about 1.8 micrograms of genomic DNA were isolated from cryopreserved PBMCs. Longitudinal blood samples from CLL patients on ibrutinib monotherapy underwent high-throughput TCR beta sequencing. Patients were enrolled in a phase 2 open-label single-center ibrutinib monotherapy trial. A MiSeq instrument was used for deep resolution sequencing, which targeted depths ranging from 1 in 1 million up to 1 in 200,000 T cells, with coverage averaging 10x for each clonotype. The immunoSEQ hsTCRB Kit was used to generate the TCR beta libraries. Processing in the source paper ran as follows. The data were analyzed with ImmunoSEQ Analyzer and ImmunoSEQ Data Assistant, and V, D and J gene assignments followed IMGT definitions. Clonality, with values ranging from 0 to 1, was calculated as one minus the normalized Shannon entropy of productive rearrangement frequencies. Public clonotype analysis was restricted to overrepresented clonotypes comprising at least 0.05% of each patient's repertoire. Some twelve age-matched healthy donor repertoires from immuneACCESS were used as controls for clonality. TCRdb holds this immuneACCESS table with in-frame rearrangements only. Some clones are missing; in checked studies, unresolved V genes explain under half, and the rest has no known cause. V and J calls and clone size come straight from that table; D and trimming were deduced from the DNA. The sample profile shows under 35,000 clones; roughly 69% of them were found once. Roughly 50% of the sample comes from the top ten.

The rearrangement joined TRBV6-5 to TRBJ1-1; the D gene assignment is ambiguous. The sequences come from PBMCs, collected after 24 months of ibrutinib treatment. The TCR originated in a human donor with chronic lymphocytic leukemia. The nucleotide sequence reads TGTGCCAGCAGTTACTCTTCGCAGGCCTTGAACACTGAAGCTTTCTTT. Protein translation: CASSYSSQALNTEAFF.